Relative to its sample, the clone carrying this T cell receptor beta chain is medium-sized. The source of the sample is a study of T cells after somatic rescue of genetic block. After removal of 6 bases from V and 2 bases from J, the junction contained 3 bases not matched to a gene. The CDR3 spans 13 residues. The germline V gene has CDR1 SGHTA and CDR2 FQGNSA. The method was immunoSEQ multiplex PCR; TCRdb's version includes in-frame clones alone and lacks a portion of them. The table has 11,000 to 15,000 clones, just over 70% seen once. This sequence joins TRBV7-2 and TRBJ1-2; TRBD1 aligns across 7 bases. The sequencing sample was made of peripheral blood mononuclear cells (PBMCs). This clonotype originated in a boy aged 5-17 years. The CDR3 protein is CASRLTGNYGYTF. The CDR3 DNA reads as TGTGCCAGCAGGTTGACAGGGAACTATGGCTACACCTTC.